This T cell receptor (beta chain) was found in a study of T cell repertoires in aging, cancer and after chemotherapy. As for the study in general: Donors were grouped into six age bands spanning 30 or younger through 70 or older. Clear clonal overlap appeared across healthy donor samples taken over several months to years.

Trimming removed 6 bases from V and 0 bases from J; junction bases left unmatched: 3. Germline values: CDR1 SQVTM, CDR2 ANQGSEA. The CDR3 is 13 amino acids. A mixed TRB-A/B primer pool amplified rearranged TRB by multiplex touch-down PCR. From the multiplex PCR reads, TCRdb called clonotypes with MiXCR, one entry per CDR3 protein. The sample consists of some 10,000 distinct CDR3 sequences, around a third of them appearing once. This clonotype is judged medium-sized. Its antigen remains unidentified. Amplification of TCR beta used genomic DNA extracted from peripheral blood. Notes on the study in general: Across the chemotherapy interval, each cancer cohort showed higher median generation probability, suggesting thymic rebound.

This TCR was sampled from a human donor in good health. The donor label of this sample is uncertain. This chain connects TRBV29-1 to TRBJ2-7, with 9 bases aligning to TRBD1. Source material: blood. CDR3 DNA sequence: TGCAGCGTGGGGGACAGGGCCTCCTACGAGCAGTACTTC. Translated: CSVGDRASYEQYF.